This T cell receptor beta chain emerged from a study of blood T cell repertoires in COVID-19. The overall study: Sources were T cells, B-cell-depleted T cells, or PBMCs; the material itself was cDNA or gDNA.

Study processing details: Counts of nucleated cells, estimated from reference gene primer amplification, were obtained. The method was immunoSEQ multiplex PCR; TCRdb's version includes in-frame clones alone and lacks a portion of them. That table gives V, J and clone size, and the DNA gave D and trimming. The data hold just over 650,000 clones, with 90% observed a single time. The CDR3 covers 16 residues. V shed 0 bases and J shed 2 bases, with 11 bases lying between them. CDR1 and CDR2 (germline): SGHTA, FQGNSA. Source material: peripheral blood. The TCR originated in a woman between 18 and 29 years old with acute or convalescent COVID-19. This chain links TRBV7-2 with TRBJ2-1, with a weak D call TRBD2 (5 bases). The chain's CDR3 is CASSLASGSTYNEQFF. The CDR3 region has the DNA TGTGCCAGCAGCTTAGCCAGCGGCTCGACCTACAATGAGCAGTTCTTC.